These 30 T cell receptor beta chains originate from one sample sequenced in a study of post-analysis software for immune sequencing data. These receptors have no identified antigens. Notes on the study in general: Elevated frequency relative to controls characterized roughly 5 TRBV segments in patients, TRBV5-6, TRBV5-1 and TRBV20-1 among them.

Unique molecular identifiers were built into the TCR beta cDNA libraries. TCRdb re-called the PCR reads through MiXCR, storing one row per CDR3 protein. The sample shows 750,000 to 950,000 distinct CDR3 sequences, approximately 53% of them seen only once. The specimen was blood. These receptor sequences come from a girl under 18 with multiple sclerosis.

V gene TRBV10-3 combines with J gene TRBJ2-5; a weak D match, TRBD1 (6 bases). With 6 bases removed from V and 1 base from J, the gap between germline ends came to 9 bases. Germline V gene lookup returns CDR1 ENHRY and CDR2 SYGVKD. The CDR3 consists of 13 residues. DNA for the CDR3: TGTGCCATCAGCGGGACATCCCAAGAGACCCAGTACTTC. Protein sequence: CAISGTSQETQYF.

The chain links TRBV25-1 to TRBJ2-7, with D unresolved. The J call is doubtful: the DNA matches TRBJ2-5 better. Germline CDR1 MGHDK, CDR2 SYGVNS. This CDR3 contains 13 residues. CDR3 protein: CASTYTTEETQYF. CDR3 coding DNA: TGTGCCAGCACATACACCACAGAAGAGACCCAGTACTTC.

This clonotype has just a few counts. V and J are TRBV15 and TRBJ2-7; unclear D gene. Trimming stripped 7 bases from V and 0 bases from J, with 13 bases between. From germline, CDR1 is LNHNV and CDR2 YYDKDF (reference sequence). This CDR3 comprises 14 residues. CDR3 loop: CATTTQASSYEQYF. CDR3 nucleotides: TGTGCCACCACCACTCAAGCGAGCTCCTACGAGCAGTACTTC.

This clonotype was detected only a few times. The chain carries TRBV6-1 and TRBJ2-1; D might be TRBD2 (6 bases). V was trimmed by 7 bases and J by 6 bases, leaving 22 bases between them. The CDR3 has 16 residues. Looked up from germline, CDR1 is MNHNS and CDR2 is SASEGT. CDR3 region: CASIVTSGTPINEQFF. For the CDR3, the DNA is TGTGCCAGCATCGTAACCTCCGGGACTCCAATCAATGAGCAGTTCTTC.

The CDR3 nucleotides are TGTGCCAGCAGCCCATTCCAGGGGGGTTACGGGTACTTC. Translation gives CASSPFQGGYGYF. The J gene is TRBJ2-4, the V gene TRBV11-2, with a weak D call TRBD1 (7 bases). Germline assignment: CDR1 SGHAT and CDR2 FQNNGV. Trimming took 5 bases from V and 15 from J, leaving 20 bases between them. The CDR3 runs to 13 residues.

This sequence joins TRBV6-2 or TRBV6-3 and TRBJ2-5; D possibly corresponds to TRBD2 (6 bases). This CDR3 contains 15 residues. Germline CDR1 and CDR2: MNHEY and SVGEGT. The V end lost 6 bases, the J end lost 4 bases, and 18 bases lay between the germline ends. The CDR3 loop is CASSLAGPGGETQYF. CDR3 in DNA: TGTGCCAGCAGCCTTGCGGGACCCGGGGGAGAGACCCAGTACTTC.

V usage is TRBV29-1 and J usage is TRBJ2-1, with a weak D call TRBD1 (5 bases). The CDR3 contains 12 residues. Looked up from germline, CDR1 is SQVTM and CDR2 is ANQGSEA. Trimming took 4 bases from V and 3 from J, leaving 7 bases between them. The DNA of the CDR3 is TGCAGCGTTGGGACAAACTACAATGAGCAGTTCTTC. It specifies CSVGTNYNEQFF.

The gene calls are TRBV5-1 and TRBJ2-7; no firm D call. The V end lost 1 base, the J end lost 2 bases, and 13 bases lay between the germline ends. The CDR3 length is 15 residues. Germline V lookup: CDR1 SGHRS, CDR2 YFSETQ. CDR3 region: CASSLSGEVTYEQYF. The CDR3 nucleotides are TGCGCCAGCAGCTTGTCGGGTGAAGTTACCTACGAGCAGTACTTC.

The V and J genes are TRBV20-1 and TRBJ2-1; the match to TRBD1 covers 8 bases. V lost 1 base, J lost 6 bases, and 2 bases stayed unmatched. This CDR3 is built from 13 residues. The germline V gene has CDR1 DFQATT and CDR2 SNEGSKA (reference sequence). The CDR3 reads CSARGDRRNEQFF. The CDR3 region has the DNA TGCAGTGCTAGAGGGGACAGGCGCAATGAGCAGTTCTTC.

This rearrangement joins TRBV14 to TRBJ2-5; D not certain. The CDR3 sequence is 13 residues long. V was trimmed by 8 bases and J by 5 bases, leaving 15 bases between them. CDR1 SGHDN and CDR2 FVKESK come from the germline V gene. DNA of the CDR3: TGTGCCAGCCGCGGCCCCAACTGGGAGACCCAGTACTTC. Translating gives CASRGPNWETQYF.

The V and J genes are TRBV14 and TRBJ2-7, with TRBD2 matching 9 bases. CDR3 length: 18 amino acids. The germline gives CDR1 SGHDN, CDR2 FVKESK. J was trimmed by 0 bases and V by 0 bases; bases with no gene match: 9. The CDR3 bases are TGTGCCAGCAGCCAAGAGGGAGCGGGGGGTCCCTACTCCTACGAGCAGTACTTC. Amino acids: CASSQEGAGGPYSYEQYF.

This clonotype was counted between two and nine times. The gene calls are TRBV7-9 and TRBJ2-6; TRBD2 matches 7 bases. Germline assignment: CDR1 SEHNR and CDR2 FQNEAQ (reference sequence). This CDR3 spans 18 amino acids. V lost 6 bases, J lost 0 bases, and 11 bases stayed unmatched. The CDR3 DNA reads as TGTGCCAGCAGAGAGGGTGCGGGAGCCCCCTCTGGGGCCAACGTCCTGACTTTC. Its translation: CASREGAGAPSGANVLTF.

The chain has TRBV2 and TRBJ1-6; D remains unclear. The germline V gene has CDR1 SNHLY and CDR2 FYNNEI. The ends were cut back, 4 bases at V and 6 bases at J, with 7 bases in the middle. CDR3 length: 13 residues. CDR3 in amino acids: CASSGQLNSPLHF. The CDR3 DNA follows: TGTGCCAGCAGTGGGCAGCTTAATTCACCCCTCCACTTT.

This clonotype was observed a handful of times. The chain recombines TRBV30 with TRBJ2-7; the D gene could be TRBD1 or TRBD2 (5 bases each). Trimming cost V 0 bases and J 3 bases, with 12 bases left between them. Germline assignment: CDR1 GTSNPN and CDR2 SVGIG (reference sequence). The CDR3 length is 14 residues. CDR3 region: CAWSVRGRGYEQYF. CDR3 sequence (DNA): TGTGCCTGGAGTGTACGGGGCAGAGGCTACGAGCAGTACTTC.

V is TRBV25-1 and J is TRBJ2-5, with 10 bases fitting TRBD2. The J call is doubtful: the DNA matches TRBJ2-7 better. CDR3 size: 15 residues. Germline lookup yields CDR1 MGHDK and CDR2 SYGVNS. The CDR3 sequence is CASRRASGRAHEQYF. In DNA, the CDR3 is TGTGCCAGCAGACGGGCGAGCGGGAGGGCCCACGAGCAGTACTTC.

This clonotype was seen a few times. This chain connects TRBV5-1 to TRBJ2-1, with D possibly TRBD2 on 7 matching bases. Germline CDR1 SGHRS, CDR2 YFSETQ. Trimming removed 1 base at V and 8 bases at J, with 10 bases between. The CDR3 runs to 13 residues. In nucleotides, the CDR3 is TGCGCCAGCAGCTTGCTGGGGGGGCATGAGCAGTTCTTC. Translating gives CASSLLGGHEQFF.

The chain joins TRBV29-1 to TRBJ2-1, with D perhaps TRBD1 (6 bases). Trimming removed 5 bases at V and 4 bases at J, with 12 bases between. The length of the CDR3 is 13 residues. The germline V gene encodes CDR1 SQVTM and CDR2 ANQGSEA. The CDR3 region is CSVTRTDYNEQFF. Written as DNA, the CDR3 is TGCAGCGTTACTAGGACAGATTACAATGAGCAGTTCTTC.

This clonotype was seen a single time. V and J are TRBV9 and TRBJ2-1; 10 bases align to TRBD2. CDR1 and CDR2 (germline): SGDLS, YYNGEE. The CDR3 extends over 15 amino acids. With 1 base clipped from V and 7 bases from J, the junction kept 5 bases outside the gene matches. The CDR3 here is CASSVLAGAGNEQFF. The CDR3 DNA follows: TGTGCCAGCAGCGTACTAGCGGGAGCCGGGAATGAGCAGTTCTTC.

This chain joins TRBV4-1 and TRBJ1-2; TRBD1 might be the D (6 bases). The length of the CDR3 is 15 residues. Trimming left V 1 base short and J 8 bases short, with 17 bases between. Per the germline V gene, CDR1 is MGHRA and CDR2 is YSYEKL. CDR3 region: CASSQGPGQFFGYTF. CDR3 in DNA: TGCGCCAGCAGCCAAGGTCCGGGACAATTTTTCGGCTACACCTTC.

In DNA, the CDR3 is TGTGCCAGCAGTTTGGGATCTGCTGGCGGATTAGGAGTCCAAGAGACCCAGTACTTC. This sequence encodes CASSLGSAGGLGVQETQYF. The chain has TRBV12-3 or TRBV12-4 and TRBJ2-5; D gene uncertain. There are 19 residues in the CDR3. V lost 3 bases and J 1 base, leaving 24 bases between the germline ends.

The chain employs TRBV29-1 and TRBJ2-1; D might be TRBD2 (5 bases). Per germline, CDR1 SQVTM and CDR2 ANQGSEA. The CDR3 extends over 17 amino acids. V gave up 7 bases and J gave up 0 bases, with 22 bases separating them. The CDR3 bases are TGCAGCGCAACAAAGAGGTCTAGCCTAAGCTCCTACAATGAGCAGTTCTTC. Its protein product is CSATKRSSLSSYNEQFF.

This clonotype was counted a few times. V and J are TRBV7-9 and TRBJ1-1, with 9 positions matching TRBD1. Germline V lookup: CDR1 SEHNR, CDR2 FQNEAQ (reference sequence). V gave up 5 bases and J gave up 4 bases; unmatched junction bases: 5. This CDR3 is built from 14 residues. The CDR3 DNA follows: TGTGCCAGCAGCCATAGACAGGGGGGCACTGAAGCTTTCTTT. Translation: CASSHRQGGTEAFF.

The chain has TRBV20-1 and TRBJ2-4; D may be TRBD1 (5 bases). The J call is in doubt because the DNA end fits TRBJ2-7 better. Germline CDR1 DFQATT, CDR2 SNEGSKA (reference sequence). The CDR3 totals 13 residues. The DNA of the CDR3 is TGCAGTGCTAGGGGGCAGGGCCACTACGAGCAGTACTTC. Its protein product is CSARGQGHYEQYF.

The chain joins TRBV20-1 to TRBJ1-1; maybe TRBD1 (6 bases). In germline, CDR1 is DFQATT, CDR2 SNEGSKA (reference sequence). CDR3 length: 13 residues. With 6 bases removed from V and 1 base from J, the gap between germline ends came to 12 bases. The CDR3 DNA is TGCAGTGCCGAGGACAGAACGAACACTGAAGCTTTCTTT. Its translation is CSAEDRTNTEAFF.

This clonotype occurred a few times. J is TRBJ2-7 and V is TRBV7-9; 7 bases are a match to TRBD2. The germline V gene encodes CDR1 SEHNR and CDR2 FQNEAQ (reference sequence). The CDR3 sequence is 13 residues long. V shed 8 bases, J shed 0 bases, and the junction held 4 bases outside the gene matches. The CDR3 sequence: CASGRGPSYEQYF. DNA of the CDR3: TGTGCCAGCGGGAGGGGTCCCTCCTACGAGCAGTACTTC.

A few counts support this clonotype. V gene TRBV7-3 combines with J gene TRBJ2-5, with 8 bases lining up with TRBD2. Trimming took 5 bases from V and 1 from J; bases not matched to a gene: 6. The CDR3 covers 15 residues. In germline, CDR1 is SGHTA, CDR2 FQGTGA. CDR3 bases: TGTGCCAGCAGCCAAGGGACTAGGCCCCAAGAGACCCAGTACTTC. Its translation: CASSQGTRPQETQYF.

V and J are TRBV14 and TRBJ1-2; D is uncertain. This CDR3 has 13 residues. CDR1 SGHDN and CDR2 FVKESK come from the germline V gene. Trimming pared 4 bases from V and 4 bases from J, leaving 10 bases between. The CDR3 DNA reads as TGTGCCAGCAGCCTTCAGGAGTTCTATGGCTACACCTTC. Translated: CASSLQEFYGYTF.

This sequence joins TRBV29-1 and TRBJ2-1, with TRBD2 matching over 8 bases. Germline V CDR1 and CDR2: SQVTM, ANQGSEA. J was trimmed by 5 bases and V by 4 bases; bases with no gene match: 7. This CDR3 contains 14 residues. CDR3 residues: CSVGRATSDNEQFF. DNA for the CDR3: TGCAGCGTTGGCAGGGCGACTAGCGACAATGAGCAGTTCTTC.

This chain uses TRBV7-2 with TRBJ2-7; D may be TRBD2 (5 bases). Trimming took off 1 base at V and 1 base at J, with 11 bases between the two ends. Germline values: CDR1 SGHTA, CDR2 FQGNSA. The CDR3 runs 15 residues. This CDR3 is CASSLGPRGSYEQYF. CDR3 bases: TGTGCCAGCAGCTTAGGTCCCCGGGGATCCTACGAGCAGTACTTC.

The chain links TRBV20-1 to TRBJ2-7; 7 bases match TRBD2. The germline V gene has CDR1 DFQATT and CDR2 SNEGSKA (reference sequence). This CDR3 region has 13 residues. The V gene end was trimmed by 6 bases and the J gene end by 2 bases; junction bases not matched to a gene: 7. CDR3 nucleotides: TGCAGTGCCAGGGACTACCCCACCTACGAGCAGTACTTC. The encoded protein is CSARDYPTYEQYF.